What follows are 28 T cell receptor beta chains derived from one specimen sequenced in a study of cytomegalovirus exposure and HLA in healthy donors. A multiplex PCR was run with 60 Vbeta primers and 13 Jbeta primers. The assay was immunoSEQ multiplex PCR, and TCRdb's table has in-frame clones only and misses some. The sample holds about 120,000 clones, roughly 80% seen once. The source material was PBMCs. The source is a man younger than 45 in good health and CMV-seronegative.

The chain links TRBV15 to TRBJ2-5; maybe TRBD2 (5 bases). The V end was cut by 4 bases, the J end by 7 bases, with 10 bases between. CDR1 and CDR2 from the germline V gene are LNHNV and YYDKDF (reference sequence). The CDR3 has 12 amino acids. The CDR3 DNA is TGTGCCACCAGCACCGAACGGGGGACCCAGTACTTC. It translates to CATSTERGTQYF.

The CDR3 DNA is TGTGCCAGCAGTTACTCCGAACAGGGCCACTATGGCTACACCTTC. Translating it yields CASSYSEQGHYGYTF. J is TRBJ1-2 and V is TRBV6-5; possible D gene TRBD1, 6 bases. V lost 0 bases, J lost 3 bases, and 11 bases lay in between. This CDR3 has 15 residues. Per germline, CDR1 MNHEY and CDR2 SVGAGI.

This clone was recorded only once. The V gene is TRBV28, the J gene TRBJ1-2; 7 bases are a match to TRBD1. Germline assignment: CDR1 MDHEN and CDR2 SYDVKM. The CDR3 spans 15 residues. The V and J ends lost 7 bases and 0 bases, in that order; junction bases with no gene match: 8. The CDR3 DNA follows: TGTGCCAGCATAGTAGGGGGCAACCCTAACTATGGCTACACCTTC. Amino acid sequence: CASIVGGNPNYGYTF.

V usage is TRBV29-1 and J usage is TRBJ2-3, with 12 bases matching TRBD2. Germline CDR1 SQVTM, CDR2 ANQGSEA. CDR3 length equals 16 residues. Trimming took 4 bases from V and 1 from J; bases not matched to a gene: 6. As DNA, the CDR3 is TGCAGCGTTGGATGGGCTAGCGGGGGGGGCACAGATACGCAGTATTTT. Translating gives CSVGWASGGGTDTQYF.

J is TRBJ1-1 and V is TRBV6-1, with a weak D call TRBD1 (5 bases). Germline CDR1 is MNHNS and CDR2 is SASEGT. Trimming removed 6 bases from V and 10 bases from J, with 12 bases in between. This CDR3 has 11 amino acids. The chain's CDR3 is CASRMGQGAFF. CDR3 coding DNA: TGTGCCAGCAGGATGGGGCAGGGAGCTTTCTTT.

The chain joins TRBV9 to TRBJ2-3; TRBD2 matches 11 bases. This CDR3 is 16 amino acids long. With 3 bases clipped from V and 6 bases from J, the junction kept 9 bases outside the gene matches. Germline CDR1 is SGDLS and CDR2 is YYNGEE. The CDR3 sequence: CASSAVAGGSSDTQYF. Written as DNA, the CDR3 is TGTGCCAGCAGCGCGGTAGCGGGGGGGTCATCGGATACGCAGTATTTT.

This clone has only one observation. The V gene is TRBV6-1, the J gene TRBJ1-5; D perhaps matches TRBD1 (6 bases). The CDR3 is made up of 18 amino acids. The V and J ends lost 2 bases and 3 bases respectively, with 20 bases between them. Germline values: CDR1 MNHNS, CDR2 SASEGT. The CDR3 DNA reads TGTGCCAGCAGTGAAAAGGGGAGGGGGGCAAGGGTCAATCAGCCCCAGCATTTT. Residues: CASSEKGRGARVNQPQHF.

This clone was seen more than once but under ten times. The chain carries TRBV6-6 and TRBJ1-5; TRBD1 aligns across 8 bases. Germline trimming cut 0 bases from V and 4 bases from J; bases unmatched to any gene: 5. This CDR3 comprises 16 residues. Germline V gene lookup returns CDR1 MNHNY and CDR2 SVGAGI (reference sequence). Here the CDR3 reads CASSYSRGTGNQPQHF. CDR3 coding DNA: TGTGCCAGCAGTTACTCAAGAGGGACAGGTAATCAGCCCCAGCATTTT.

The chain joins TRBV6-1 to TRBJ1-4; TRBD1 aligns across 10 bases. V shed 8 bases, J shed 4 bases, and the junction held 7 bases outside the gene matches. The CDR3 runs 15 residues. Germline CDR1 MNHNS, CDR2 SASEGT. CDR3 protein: CASSPGQGYNEKLFF. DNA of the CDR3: TGTGCCAGCTCCCCGGGACAGGGGTATAATGAAAAACTGTTTTTT.

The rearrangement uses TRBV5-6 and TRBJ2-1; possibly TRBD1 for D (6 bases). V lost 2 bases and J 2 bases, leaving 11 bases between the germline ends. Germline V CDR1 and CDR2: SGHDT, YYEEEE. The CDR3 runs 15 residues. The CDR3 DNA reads TGTGCCAGCAGCTTACCCACAGGGACCTACAATGAGCAGTTCTTC. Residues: CASSLPTGTYNEQFF.

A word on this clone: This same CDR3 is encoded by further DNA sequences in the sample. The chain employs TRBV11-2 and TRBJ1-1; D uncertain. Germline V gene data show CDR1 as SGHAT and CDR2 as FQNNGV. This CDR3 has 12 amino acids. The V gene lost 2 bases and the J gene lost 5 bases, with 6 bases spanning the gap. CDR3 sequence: CASSLRGTEAFF. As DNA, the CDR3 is TGTGCCAGCAGCTTAAGAGGTACTGAAGCTTTCTTT.

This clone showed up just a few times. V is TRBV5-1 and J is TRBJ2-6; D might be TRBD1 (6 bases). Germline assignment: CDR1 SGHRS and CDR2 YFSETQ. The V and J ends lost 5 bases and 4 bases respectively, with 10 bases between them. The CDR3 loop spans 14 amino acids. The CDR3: CASRGDTGANVLTF. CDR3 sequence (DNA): TGCGCCAGCAGGGGGGACACCGGGGCCAACGTCCTGACTTTC.

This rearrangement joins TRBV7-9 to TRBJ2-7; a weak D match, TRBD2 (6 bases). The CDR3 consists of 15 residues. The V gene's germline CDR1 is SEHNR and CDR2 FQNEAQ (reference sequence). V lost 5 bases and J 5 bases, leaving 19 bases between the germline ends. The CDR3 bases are TGTGCCAGCAGCGAAAGTACTAGCCATCAGGACGAGCAGTACTTC. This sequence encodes CASSESTSHQDEQYF.

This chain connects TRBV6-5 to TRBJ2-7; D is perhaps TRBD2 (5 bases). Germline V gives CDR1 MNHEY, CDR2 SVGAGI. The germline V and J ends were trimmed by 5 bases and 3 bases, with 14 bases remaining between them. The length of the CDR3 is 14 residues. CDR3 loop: CASSQTGNNYEQYF. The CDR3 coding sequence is TGTGCCAGCAGTCAAACGGGAAACAACTACGAGCAGTACTTC.

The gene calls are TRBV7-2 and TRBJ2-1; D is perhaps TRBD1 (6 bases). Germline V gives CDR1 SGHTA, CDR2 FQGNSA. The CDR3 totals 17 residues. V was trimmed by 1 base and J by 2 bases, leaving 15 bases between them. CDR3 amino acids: CASSLGGGTGTYNEQFF. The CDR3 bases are TGTGCCAGCAGCTTAGGTGGGGGCACAGGAACCTACAATGAGCAGTTCTTC.

The CDR3 bases are TGTGCCACCGCAGAGAGGGCGGACTATGGCTACACCTTC. This sequence encodes CATAERADYGYTF. This rearrangement joins TRBV10-3 to TRBJ1-2; D uncertain. Trimming shortened V by 10 bases and J by 3 bases, and 15 bases separated the two germline ends. Germline CDR1 ENHRY, CDR2 SYGVKD. This CDR3 is built from 13 residues.

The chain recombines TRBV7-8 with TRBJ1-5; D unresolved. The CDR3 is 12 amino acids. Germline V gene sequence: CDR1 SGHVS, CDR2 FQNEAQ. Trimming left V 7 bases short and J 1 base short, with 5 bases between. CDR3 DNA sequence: TGTGCCAGCACTCAGAGCAATCAGCCCCAGCATTTT. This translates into CASTQSNQPQHF.

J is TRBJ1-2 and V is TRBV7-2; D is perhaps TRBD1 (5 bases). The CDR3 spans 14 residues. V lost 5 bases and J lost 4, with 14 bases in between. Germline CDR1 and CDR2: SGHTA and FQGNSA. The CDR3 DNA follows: TGTGCCAGCAGCCTAGGGGAGGCCTTCTATGGCTACACCTTC. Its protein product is CASSLGEAFYGYTF.

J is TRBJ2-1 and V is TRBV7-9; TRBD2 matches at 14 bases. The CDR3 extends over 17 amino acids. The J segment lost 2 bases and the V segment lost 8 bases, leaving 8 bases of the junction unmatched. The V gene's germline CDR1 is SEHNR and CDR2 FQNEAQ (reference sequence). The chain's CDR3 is CASFGTSGGLPYNEQFF. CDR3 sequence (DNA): TGTGCCAGCTTTGGGACTAGCGGGGGCCTACCCTACAATGAGCAGTTCTTC. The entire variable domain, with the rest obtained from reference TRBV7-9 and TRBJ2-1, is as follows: DTGVSQNPRHKITKRGQNVTFRCDPISEHNRLYWYRQTLGQGPEFLTYFQNEAQLEKSRLLSDRFSAERPKGSFSTLEIQRTEQGDSAMYLCASFGTSGGLPYNEQFFGPGTRLTVL.

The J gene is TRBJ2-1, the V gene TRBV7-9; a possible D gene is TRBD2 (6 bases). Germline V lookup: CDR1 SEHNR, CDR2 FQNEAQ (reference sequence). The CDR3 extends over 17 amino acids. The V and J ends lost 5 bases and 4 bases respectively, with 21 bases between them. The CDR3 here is CASSLPIRTGTYNEQFF. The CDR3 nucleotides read TGTGCCAGCAGCCTCCCAATTAGGACTGGGACTTACAATGAGCAGTTCTTC.

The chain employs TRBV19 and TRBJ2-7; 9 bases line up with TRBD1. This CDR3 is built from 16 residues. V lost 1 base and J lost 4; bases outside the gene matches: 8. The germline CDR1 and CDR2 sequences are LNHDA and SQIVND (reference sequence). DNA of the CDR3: TGTGCCAGTAGTATAGTCGCGGGACAGGGCAAATACGAGCAGTACTTC. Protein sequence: CASSIVAGQGKYEQYF.

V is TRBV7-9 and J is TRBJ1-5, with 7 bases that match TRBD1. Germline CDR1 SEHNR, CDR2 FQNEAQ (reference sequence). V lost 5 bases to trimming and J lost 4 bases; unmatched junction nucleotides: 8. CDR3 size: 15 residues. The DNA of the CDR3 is TGTGCCAGCAGCCCCTCGGGACAGCTAAATCAGCCCCAGCATTTT. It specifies CASSPSGQLNQPQHF.

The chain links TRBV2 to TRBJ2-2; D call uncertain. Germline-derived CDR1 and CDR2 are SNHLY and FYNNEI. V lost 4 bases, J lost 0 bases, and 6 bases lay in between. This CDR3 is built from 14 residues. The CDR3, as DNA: TGTGCCAGCAGTGGAATAGCGAACACCGGGGAGCTGTTTTTT. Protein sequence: CASSGIANTGELFF.

In DNA, the CDR3 is TGTGCCAGCAGCTCGGACAGGGGTAATGGTGCCAACGTCCTGACTTTC. Its translation: CASSSDRGNGANVLTF. V and J are TRBV11-2 and TRBJ2-6, with TRBD1 matching over 9 bases. There are 16 residues in the CDR3. Looked up from germline, CDR1 is SGHAT and CDR2 is FQNNGV. J was trimmed by 7 bases and V by 4 bases; bases with no gene match: 8.

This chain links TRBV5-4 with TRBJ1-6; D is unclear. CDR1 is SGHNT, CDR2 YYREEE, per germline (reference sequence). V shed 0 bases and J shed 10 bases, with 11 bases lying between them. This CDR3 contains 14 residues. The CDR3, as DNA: TGTGCCAGCAGCTTGGGAGGGTTTGACTCACCCCTCCACTTT. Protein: CASSLGGFDSPLHF.

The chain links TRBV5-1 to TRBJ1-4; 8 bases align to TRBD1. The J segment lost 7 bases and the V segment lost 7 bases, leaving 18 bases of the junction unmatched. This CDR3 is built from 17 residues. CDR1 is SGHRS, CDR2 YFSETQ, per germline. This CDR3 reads CASARGRGGRSIEKLFF. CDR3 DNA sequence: TGCGCCAGCGCCAGGGGGCGTGGGGGGCGCAGCATTGAAAAACTGTTTTTT.

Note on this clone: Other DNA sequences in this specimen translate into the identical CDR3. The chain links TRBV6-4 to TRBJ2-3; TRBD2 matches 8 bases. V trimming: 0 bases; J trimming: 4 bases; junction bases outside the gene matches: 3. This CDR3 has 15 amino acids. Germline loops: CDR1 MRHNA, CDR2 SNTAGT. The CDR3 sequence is CASSDSAGGPDTQYF. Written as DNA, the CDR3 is TGTGCCAGCAGTGACTCGGCGGGGGGTCCAGATACGCAGTATTTT.

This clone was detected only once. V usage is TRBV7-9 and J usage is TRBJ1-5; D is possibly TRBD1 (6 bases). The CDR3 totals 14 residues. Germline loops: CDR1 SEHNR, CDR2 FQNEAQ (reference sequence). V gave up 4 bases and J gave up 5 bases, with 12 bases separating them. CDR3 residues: CASSWGGGDQPQHF. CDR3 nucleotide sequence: TGTGCCAGCAGCTGGGGGGGCGGTGATCAGCCCCAGCATTTT.